The 31 T cell receptor beta chains listed next were all sequenced from one sample in a study of cytomegalovirus exposure and HLA in healthy donors. The PCR employed 60 Vbeta primers together with 13 Jbeta primers. Only in-frame clones appear in the TCRdb table, and some are missing; sequencing was by immunoSEQ multiplex PCR. The profile shows around 160,000 clones, 80% to 90% of them singletons. The specimen was PBMCs. These receptors all stem from a man between 18 and 35 years old in good health and CMV-seropositive.

As regards this clone: The identical CDR3 is also encoded by other nucleotide sequences in the sample. This chain uses TRBV6-5 with TRBJ1-1; a weak D match, TRBD1 (5 bases). V lost 0 bases, J lost 5 bases, and 10 bases lay in between. The CDR3 totals 14 residues. CDR1 and CDR2 from the germline V gene are MNHEY and SVGAGI. The CDR3 protein is CASSYSGGGTEAFF. The CDR3 coding sequence is TGTGCCAGCAGTTACTCGGGGGGAGGAACTGAAGCTTTCTTT.

V gene TRBV5-1 combines with J gene TRBJ2-3; tentatively, D is TRBD1 (6 bases). The ends were cut back, 0 bases at V and 7 bases at J, with 15 bases in the middle. Germline lookup yields CDR1 SGHRS and CDR2 YFSETQ. This CDR3 is 15 amino acids long. CDR3 loop: CASSLAPDSSNTQYF. DNA of the CDR3: TGCGCCAGCAGCTTGGCCCCGGACAGTTCAAATACGCAGTATTTT.

The V call is TRBV19, the J call TRBJ1-3, with unresolved D. The CDR3 runs to 14 residues. Germline V lookup: CDR1 LNHDA, CDR2 SQIVND (reference sequence). Trimming left V 5 bases short and J 2 bases short, with 10 bases between. In nucleotides, the CDR3 is TGTGCCAGTAGTGTCTGGGGAGCTGGAAACACCATATATTTT. Encoded protein: CASSVWGAGNTIYF.

This clone was found a few times. The chain carries TRBV5-6 and TRBJ2-5, with 9 bases identical to TRBD2. Germline assignment: CDR1 SGHDT and CDR2 YYEEEE. V lost 8 bases and J lost 4; bases outside the gene matches: 3. The CDR3 consists of 12 residues. In nucleotides, the CDR3 is TGTGCCAGTAGGCGGGGGGGAGAGACCCAGTACTTC. Translated: CASRRGGETQYF.

The chain employs TRBV5-1 and TRBJ1-2; D gene ambiguous. Germline V CDR1 and CDR2: SGHRS, YFSETQ. The V and J ends lost 0 bases and 8 bases respectively, with 17 bases between them. CDR3 length equals 15 residues. The CDR3 DNA follows: TGCGCCAGCAGCTTGGGGCAGACGGGCGGGGAAGGCTACACCTTC. Amino acids: CASSLGQTGGEGYTF.

This sequence joins TRBV10-2 and TRBJ2-1; D may be TRBD2 (5 bases). Germline V gene data show CDR1 as WSHSY and CDR2 as SAAADI. The ends were cut back, 0 bases at V and 3 bases at J, with 15 bases in the middle. The CDR3 length is 17 residues. Here the CDR3 reads CASSESLTTKVYNEQFF. Written as DNA, the CDR3 is TGCGCCAGCAGTGAGTCTCTGACTACCAAAGTCTACAATGAGCAGTTCTTC.

This chain connects TRBV9 to TRBJ1-1; D unresolved. This CDR3 region has 14 residues. Germline CDR1 and CDR2: SGDLS and YYNGEE. V was trimmed by 3 bases and J by 4 bases, leaving 13 bases between them. CDR3 sequence reads: CASSAQRLGTEAFF. The CDR3 DNA follows: TGTGCCAGCAGCGCCCAGAGGCTGGGCACTGAAGCTTTCTTT.

The genes are TRBV4-2 and TRBJ2-5; 10 bases match TRBD2. The DNA end is more similar to TRBJ2-7, so the J call may be wrong. CDR3 length: 17 amino acids. Germline loops: CDR1 LGHNA, CDR2 YNFKEQ. CDR3 residues: CASSQAASGGLLYEQYF. CDR3 sequence (DNA): TGTGCCAGCAGCCAAGCGGCTAGCGGGGGCCTCCTGTACGAGCAGTACTTC.

This chain joins TRBV4-1 and TRBJ2-7; D may be TRBD2 (6 bases). CDR1 is MGHRA and CDR2 is YSYEKL in the germline V gene. The ends were cut back, 0 bases at V and 2 bases at J, with 11 bases in the middle. This CDR3 is 15 amino acids long. CDR3 region: CASSQDKLAAYEQYF. The CDR3 coding sequence is TGCGCCAGCAGCCAAGATAAACTAGCAGCCTACGAGCAGTACTTC.

This chain uses TRBV15 with TRBJ2-7; TRBD2 agrees at 8 bases. The CDR3 totals 14 residues. Germline assignment: CDR1 LNHNV and CDR2 YYDKDF (reference sequence). V shed 1 base, J shed 4 bases, and the junction held 3 bases outside the gene matches. The CDR3 DNA sequence: TGTGCCACCAGCAGAGCGCCGGGGGGGTACGAGCAGTACTTC. As protein: CATSRAPGGYEQYF.

About this clone: Other nucleotide sequences in the sample specify the same CDR3. The rearrangement joins TRBV5-4 to TRBJ1-2; 9 bases align to TRBD1. The length of the CDR3 is 15 residues. V lost 2 bases to trimming and J lost 8 bases; unmatched junction nucleotides: 10. CDR1 is SGHNT, CDR2 YYREEE, per germline (reference sequence). The CDR3 sequence is CASSFSGQGLRGYTF. The CDR3 coding sequence is TGTGCCAGCAGCTTCTCGGGACAGGGCCTGCGGGGCTACACCTTC.

The chain joins TRBV5-1 to TRBJ1-6; D is undetermined. CDR3 length: 15 amino acids. Deletions cut 2 bases from V and 7 bases from J, with 13 bases between. The V gene's germline CDR1 is SGHRS and CDR2 YFSETQ. CDR3 region: CASSLLRPPNSPLHF. The CDR3 DNA reads as TGCGCCAGCAGCTTACTGCGTCCGCCAAATTCACCCCTCCACTTT.

The chain combines TRBV11-2 with TRBJ2-1; D call uncertain. This CDR3 has 16 amino acids. Germline CDR1 reads SGHAT; CDR2 reads FQNNGV. Trimming pared 3 bases from V and 4 bases from J, leaving 16 bases between. CDR3 sequence (DNA): TGTGCCAGCAGCTTGTTTGAACATTCCCCGTACAATGAGCAGTTCTTC. It encodes CASSLFEHSPYNEQFF.

Only a few counts were recorded for this clone. The chain joins TRBV4-3 to TRBJ2-7; tentatively, D is TRBD1 (5 bases). The CDR3 runs 13 residues. Germline lookup yields CDR1 LGHNA and CDR2 YSLEER. V lost 4 bases to trimming and J lost 6 bases, with 13 bases between them. In DNA form, the CDR3 reads TGCGCCAGCAGCCCCCTGGTAGGGGTCGAGCAGTACTTC. It translates to CASSPLVGVEQYF.

This chain joins TRBV19 and TRBJ2-1; a weak D match, TRBD2 (6 bases). The CDR3 runs to 15 residues. CDR1 LNHDA and CDR2 SQIVND come from the germline V gene (reference sequence). Trimming cost V 1 base and J 5 bases, with 12 bases left between them. In DNA form, the CDR3 reads TGTGCCAGTAGTATAGTTGGAGGGACGAACAATGAGCAGTTCTTC. It is translated as CASSIVGGTNNEQFF.

V is TRBV6-1 and J is TRBJ1-2; a possible D gene is TRBD1 (5 bases). Trimming took off 2 bases at V and 7 bases at J, with 11 bases between the two ends. The CDR3 has 13 residues. CDR1 is MNHNS, CDR2 SASEGT, per germline. The CDR3 region is CASSEIWGSGYTF. CDR3 nucleotide sequence: TGTGCCAGCAGTGAAATATGGGGCAGTGGCTACACCTTC.

The rearrangement links TRBV7-8 to TRBJ1-1, with TRBD1 matching 7 bases. J gave up 1 base and V 5 bases, and 1 base lay outside the gene matches. This CDR3 spans 13 amino acids. Germline V lookup: CDR1 SGHVS, CDR2 FQNEAQ. CDR3 DNA: TGTGCCAGCAGCGGGACAGCGAACACTGAAGCTTTCTTT. The encoded protein is CASSGTANTEAFF.

The V and J genes are TRBV4-3 and TRBJ1-1; D ambiguous. The germline gives CDR1 LGHNA, CDR2 YSLEER. This CDR3 is 15 amino acids long. Trimming removed 4 bases at V and 4 bases at J, with 16 bases between. The CDR3 DNA reads as TGCGCCAGCAGCCGCGGAATGGAGGCGAGCACTGAAGCTTTCTTT. Its protein is CASSRGMEASTEAFF.

The rearrangement uses TRBV5-1 and TRBJ2-3; 8 nucleotides match TRBD2. Germline CDR1 and CDR2: SGHRS and YFSETQ. The CDR3 loop spans 15 amino acids. Trimming cost V 1 base and J 4 bases; bases outside gene matches: 5. The CDR3 protein is CASSLRSGVADTQYF. The CDR3 coding sequence is TGCGCCAGCAGCTTGCGTAGCGGGGTGGCAGATACGCAGTATTTT.

The rearrangement joins TRBV6-5 to TRBJ2-2; D perhaps matches TRBD1 (6 bases). Germline lookup yields CDR1 MNHEY and CDR2 SVGAGI. The CDR3 is 15 residues long. The V end lost 4 bases, the J end lost 4 bases, and 13 bases lay between the germline ends. The CDR3 bases are TGTGCCAGCAGTTCCGCCGGACAGACCACCGGGGAGCTGTTTTTT. It is translated as CASSSAGQTTGELFF.

V and J are TRBV5-1 and TRBJ2-5; 9 nucleotides align to TRBD2. The V and J ends lost 5 bases and 5 bases, in that order; junction bases with no gene match: 7. This CDR3 region has 14 residues. Looked up from germline, CDR1 is SGHRS and CDR2 is YFSETQ. This CDR3 is CASRTGLAGETQYF. CDR3 bases: TGCGCCAGCAGAACGGGACTAGCTGGGGAGACCCAGTACTTC. The variable domain in full, with the rest retrieved from reference TRBV5-1 and TRBJ2-5, is KAGVTQTPRYLIKTRGQQVTLSCSPISGHRSVSWYQQTPGQGLQFLFEYFSETQRNKGNFPGRFSGRQFSNSRSEMNVSTLELGDSALYLCASRTGLAGETQYFGPGTRLLVL.

The rearrangement links TRBV7-2 to TRBJ1-1, with TRBD1 identical over 7 bases. V shed 6 bases, J shed 0 bases, and the junction held 4 bases outside the gene matches. The germline CDR1 and CDR2 sequences are SGHTA and FQGNSA. This CDR3 spans 14 amino acids. The CDR3 bases are TGTGCCAGCAGGCCAGGGGGGATGAACACTGAAGCTTTCTTT. It yields the protein CASRPGGMNTEAFF.

V and J are TRBV5-4 and TRBJ2-1; D might be TRBD1 (5 bases). The CDR3 has 12 residues. V shed 2 bases and J shed 6 bases, with 6 bases lying between them. Germline V CDR1 and CDR2: SGHNT, YYREEE (reference sequence). CDR3 DNA: TGTGCCAGCAGCTTCCAGGGCAATGAGCAGTTCTTC. Translation gives CASSFQGNEQFF.

The rearrangement uses TRBV19 and TRBJ1-2; D gene unclear. V lost 7 bases and J lost 7, with 16 bases in between. Germline lookup yields CDR1 LNHDA and CDR2 SQIVND (reference sequence). This CDR3 comprises 13 residues. The CDR3 coding sequence is TGTGCCAGTAACGGGATCCTGAGGTCTGGCTACACCTTC. The encoded protein is CASNGILRSGYTF.

The CDR3 region is CASGLGLAYNEQFF. The DNA for the CDR3 is TGTGCTAGTGGTTTGGGTCTGGCATACAATGAGCAGTTCTTC. This chain joins TRBV12-5 and TRBJ2-1, with D hard to call. Trimming left V 1 base short and J 4 bases short, with 8 bases between. The CDR3 contains 14 residues. The germline V gene has CDR1 LGHNT and CDR2 FRNRAP.

The V call is TRBV5-1, the J call TRBJ1-1; TRBD1 aligns across 9 bases. V gave up 3 bases and J gave up 11 bases; unmatched junction bases: 11. This CDR3 is built from 14 residues. Per the germline V gene, CDR1 is SGHRS and CDR2 is YFSETQ. The CDR3: CASSSGTGSLEAFF. CDR3 in DNA: TGCGCCAGCAGCTCCGGGACAGGGAGCCTTGAGGCTTTCTTT. The complete variable domain, with remaining parts taken from reference TRBV5-1 and TRBJ1-1, reads KAGVTQTPRYLIKTRGQQVTLSCSPISGHRSVSWYQQTPGQGLQFLFEYFSETQRNKGNFPGRFSGRQFSNSRSEMNVSTLELGDSALYLCASSSGTGSLEAFFGQGTRLTVV.

The rearrangement uses TRBV14 and TRBJ1-2, with D uncertain. This CDR3 is 21 amino acids long. Trimming removed 0 bases from V and 2 bases from J, with 28 bases in between. The germline V gene has CDR1 SGHDN and CDR2 FVKESK. This CDR3 reads CASSQERRRTCSIRINYGYTF. CDR3 in DNA: TGTGCCAGCAGCCAAGAACGCCGCCGGACTTGTTCTATCCGAATAAACTATGGCTACACCTTC.

The CDR3 loop is CASSPPVANEQFF. As DNA, the CDR3 is TGTGCCAGCTCACCACCGGTGGCAAATGAGCAGTTCTTC. This chain joins TRBV18 and TRBJ2-1; the D is unclear. Germline-derived CDR1 and CDR2 are KGHSH and LQKENI. Trimming took 0 bases from V and 7 from J, leaving 7 bases between them. The CDR3 spans 13 residues.

The gene calls are TRBV27 and TRBJ2-1; tentatively, D is TRBD2 (6 bases). Trimming removed 3 bases from V and 6 bases from J, with 12 bases in between. The germline gives CDR1 MNHEY, CDR2 SMNVEV (reference sequence). This CDR3 contains 14 residues. CDR3 in amino acids: CASSFGGRSNEQFF. DNA of the CDR3: TGTGCCAGCAGTTTTGGGGGGAGAAGCAATGAGCAGTTCTTC.

In this sample, this clone turned up once. The gene calls are TRBV5-1 and TRBJ1-5, with a tentative D call TRBD1 (6 bases). V dropped 0 bases and J dropped 3 bases, with 13 bases sitting between them. The CDR3 consists of 16 residues. Per germline, CDR1 SGHRS and CDR2 YFSETQ. CDR3 nucleotides: TGCGCCAGCAGCTTGGGCCCACAGGGCCCCAATCAGCCCCAGCATTTT. Residues: CASSLGPQGPNQPQHF.

The chain uses TRBV7-9 and TRBJ1-4, with D possibly TRBD1 on 5 matching bases. Deletions cut 7 bases from V and 8 bases from J, with 17 bases between. The germline V gene has CDR1 SEHNR and CDR2 FQNEAQ (reference sequence). The CDR3 length is 14 residues. The DNA for the CDR3 is TGTGCCAGCACTCCCGGCTCTTCAGGGGAAAAACTGTTTTTT. As protein: CASTPGSSGEKLFF.